This TCR beta chain is drawn from a study of cytotoxic CD8 clonotypes in ibrutinib-treated CLL. Study-level background: Of a cohort that held about a dozen relapsed/refractory and roughly 14 treatment-naive patients, around 18 were IGHV unmutated.

General study findings and limits: At progression, clonality fell back toward baseline after rising at ibrutinib response.

The intended depth for sequencing was 1 in 200,000 to 1 in 1 million T cells. Sequencing was performed with immunoSEQ multiplex PCR; in TCRdb, only in-frame clones are kept and a portion is missing. The repertoire holds 130,000 to 150,000 clones, with 91% as singletons. Turning to this clone: The target antigen is unknown.

The receptor was isolated from a human donor with chronic lymphocytic leukemia. The sample in question was PBMCs, obtained after 12 months of ibrutinib treatment.

CDR3 in DNA: TGCAGCGTCACACTCCAGGGACGGAACACTGAAGCTTTCTTT. It codes for CSVTLQGRNTEAFF. This sequence joins TRBV29-1 and TRBJ1-1; the D gene is possibly TRBD1 (5 bases). The V and J ends lost 6 bases and 1 base respectively, with 15 bases between them. The CDR3 spans 14 residues. From germline, CDR1 is SQVTM and CDR2 ANQGSEA.